A selection of T cell receptor beta chains follows, all from one sample in a study of cytomegalovirus exposure and HLA in healthy donors. The repertoire was sequenced with immunoSEQ multiplex PCR; TCRdb's copy has only in-frame clones and lacks some. The table records under 200,000 clones, 82% of them present only once. Input material: PBMCs. The receptors shown here come from a girl between 10 and 17 years old in good health and CMV-seropositive. Each CDR3 is given with its conserved first and last residue. The D gene is left open where the match is weak. Clone size is stated in some rows and not others, as once, few, many or a class when expanded.

- - TRBJ2-7 TRBV19 TGTGCCAGTAGTATAGATGGCGGTTCCTACGAGCAGTACTTC CASSIDGGSYEQYF
TRBD1 - TRBJ1-1 TRBV9 TGTGCCAGCAGCTCCCTACAGGGGGACTCTGACACTGAAGCTTTCTTT CASSSLQGDSDTEAFF
TRBD2 - TRBJ2-2 TRBV5-1 TGCGCCAGCAGCTTGGACGGGAGGGGCAACGGGGAGCTGTTTTTT CASSLDGRGNGELFF
- - TRBJ2-4 TRBV11-1 TGTGCCAGCAGCCACATTGCGGCCCCAAACATTCAGTACTTC CASSHIAAPNIQYF
TRBD2 - TRBJ2-3 TRBV9 TGTGCCAGCAGCGTAGGGGCTAGCGGGGTCGGGTCAGATACGCAGTATTTT CASSVGASGVGSDTQYF
TRBD2 - TRBJ2-1 TRBV6-5 TGTGCCAGCACCCGGGGTAGCGGGACGAATGAGCAGTTCTTC CASTRGSGTNEQFF
- - TRBJ2-1 TRBV27 TGTGCCAGCAGCCGCCCTGGTAGCGGTTCCTACAATGAGCAGTTCTTC CASSRPGSGSYNEQFF
- once TRBJ1-1 TRBV30 TGTGCCTGGAGCCGCGGGCAGAACACTGAAGCTTTCTTT CAWSRGQNTEAFF
- - TRBJ2-5 TRBV18 TGTGCCAGCTCACCAGCCCGGGGAAGGCACGAGACCCAGTACTTC CASSPARGRHETQYF
TRBD2 - TRBJ2-5 TRBV10-2 TGCGCCAGCAACTTTAGGCGGGGGGCCCAGACCCAGTACTTC CASNFRRGAQTQYF
- - TRBJ2-4 TRBV2 TGTGCCAGCAGTGGAATACAGAGAGGGAGGAGTAGAAACATTCAGTACTTC CASSGIQRGRSRNIQYF
TRBD2 - TRBJ2-3 TRBV9 TGTGCCAGCAGCGTAGAGGGAGGGTCCCTAGCGGGGGATACGCAGTATTTT CASSVEGGSLAGDTQYF
TRBD2 - TRBJ2-1 TRBV6-1 TGTGCCAGCACCGGAGGACTAGTCCGAAATGAGCAGTTCTTC CASTGGLVRNEQFF
- - TRBJ2-1 TRBV5-1 TGCGCCAGCAGCTTGACAGGGAGCTCCTACAATGAGCAGTTCTTC CASSLTGSSYNEQFF
- - TRBJ1-5 TRBV6-1 TGTGCCAGCAGTGAAGAACTACCCAATCAGCCCCAGCATTTT CASSEELPNQPQHF
- - TRBJ2-7 TRBV11-2 TGTGCCAGCAGCTCAATCCTGGTCCGGGCCTACGAGCAGTACTTC CASSSILVRAYEQYF
TRBD2 once TRBJ2-3 TRBV9 TGTGCCAGCAGCGTAGCTACAGCGGGGGATACGCAGTATTTT CASSVATAGDTQYF
TRBD1 once TRBJ2-7 TRBV30 TGTGCCTCGAACCAGGGGGCGGTTTACGAGCAGTACTTC CASNQGAVYEQYF
TRBD2 - TRBJ2-3 TRBV5-1 TGCGCCAGCAGCTTGAGGGCTAGCGGGGGGGCCGTCACAGATACGCAGTATTTT CASSLRASGGAVTDTQYF
- - TRBJ1-5 TRBV28 TGTGCCAGCAGTTTTGGAGACAGAGACAATCAGCCCCAGCATTTT CASSFGDRDNQPQHF
TRBD2 once TRBJ2-7 TRBV16 TGTGCCAGCAGCCTAACTGGGACTAGCGGGAGGGCCGCCTACGAGCAGTACTTC CASSLTGTSGRAAYEQYF
- - TRBJ2-6 TRBV5-1 TGCGCCAGCAGCTCCATCTCTGGGGCCAACGTCCTGACTTTC CASSSISGANVLTF
TRBD2 - TRBJ2-7 TRBV4-3 TGCGCCAGCAGCCAAGATCACCCAGCGGGGGGGGCCTACGAGCAGTACTTC CASSQDHPAGGAYEQYF
- - TRBJ1-1 TRBV5-6 TGTGCCAGCAGCTTGGGGACACCCCCAGCTTTCTTT CASSLGTPPAFF
TRBD1 - TRBJ1-2 TRBV7-2 TGTGCCAGCAGCTTGGAGGGGGCCCTCTATGGCTACACCTTC CASSLEGALYGYTF
TRBD1 - TRBJ2-7 TRBV15 TGTGCCACCAGGGCAGGGGGCATCAACGAGCAGTACTTC CATRAGGINEQYF
TRBD1 - TRBJ2-2 TRBV28 TGTGCCAGCAGTTTACGGGACAGGAACACCGGGGAGCTGTTTTTT CASSLRDRNTGELFF
TRBD1 - TRBJ2-7 TRBV30 TGTGCCTGGACTCCGGGACAGGCCGCCTACGAGCAGTACTTC CAWTPGQAAYEQYF
TRBD1 - TRBJ1-2 TRBV29-1 TGCAGCGTAGGCCGGGACAGCTATGGCTACACCTTC CSVGRDSYGYTF
- once TRBJ2-2 TRBV6-6 TGTGCCAGCAGACGACAGGAAAACACCGGGGAGCTGTTTTTT CASRRQENTGELFF
TRBD2 - TRBJ2-3 TRBV2 TGTGCCAGCAGGTTGGGACTAGCGGGCGGAGATACGCAGTATTTT CASRLGLAGGDTQYF
- - TRBJ1-2 TRBV25-1 TGTGCCAGCACAGGCCCGGTGCACTATGGCTACACCTTC CASTGPVHYGYTF